This T cell receptor (beta chain) was sequenced during a study of T cell responses to AZD1222 COVID-19 vaccine. Across the whole study: Second-dose timings of about 4 or about 12 weeks were pooled.

Notes on this clone: Its antigen is unknown.

Germline V gene sequence: CDR1 SGHTA, CDR2 FQGNSA. V was clipped by 1 base and J by 3 bases; unmatched bases: 4. CDR3 length: 15 amino acids. General study findings and limits: Two AZD1222 administrations were followed by greater Spike-specific TCR breadth and depth.

Libraries were prepared by immunoSEQ multiplex PCR; TCRdb keeps only in-frame clonotypes and omits some of them. The sample lists approximately 100,000 clones, around 91% occurring once. The source material was peripheral blood, sampled on day 0 of AZD1222 vaccination. The chain couples TRBV7-2 to TRBJ2-7; 9 bases agree with TRBD2. The clonotype was recovered from an adult in good health. Here the CDR3 DNA reads TGTGCCAGCAGCTTAGACGGGACTAGCTTCTACGAGCAGTACTTC. This translates into CASSLDGTSFYEQYF.